One T cell receptor (beta chain) is described in this entry. The sample is drawn from a study of blood T cell repertoires in COVID-19. Study-level information: The United States, Italy and Spain provided the acute and convalescent COVID-19 samples. T cells, B-cell-depleted T cells, or PBMCs provided the cDNA or gDNA that served as material.

Assay: immunoSEQ multiplex PCR; the TCRdb copy retains only in-frame clones and omits some. Of about 100,000 clones listed, 90% were seen once; the top ten hold 5.5% to 8%. The Seattle site enrolled patients during active infection and followed them longitudinally. J lost 6 bases, V lost 5 bases, and 6 bases had no gene match. CDR1 MNHNY and CDR2 SVGAGI come from the germline V gene (reference sequence). This CDR3 contains 14 residues. The gene calls are TRBV6-6 and TRBJ2-1; 8 nucleotides agree with TRBD2. Sequences were obtained from peripheral blood. This sequence originates from a man aged 18 to 30 with COVID-19, enrolled during active disease. The CDR3 nucleotides read TGTGCCAGCAGTCAAGCGGGAGAGGGCAATGAGCAGTTCTTC. It encodes CASSQAGEGNEQFF.